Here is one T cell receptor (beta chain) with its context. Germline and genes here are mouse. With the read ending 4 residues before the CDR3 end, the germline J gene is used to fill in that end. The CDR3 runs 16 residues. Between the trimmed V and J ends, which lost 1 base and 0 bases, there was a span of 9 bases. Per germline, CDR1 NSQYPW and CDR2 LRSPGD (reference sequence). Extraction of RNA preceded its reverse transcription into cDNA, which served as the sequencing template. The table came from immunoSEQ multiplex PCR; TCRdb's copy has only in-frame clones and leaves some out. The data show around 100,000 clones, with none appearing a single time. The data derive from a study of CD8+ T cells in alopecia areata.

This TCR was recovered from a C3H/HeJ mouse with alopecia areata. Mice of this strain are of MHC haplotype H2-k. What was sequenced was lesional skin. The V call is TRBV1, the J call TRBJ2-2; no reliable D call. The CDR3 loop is CTCSAGQIANTGQLYF. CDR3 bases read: TGCACCTGCAGTGCAGGACAAATTGCAAACACCGGG.